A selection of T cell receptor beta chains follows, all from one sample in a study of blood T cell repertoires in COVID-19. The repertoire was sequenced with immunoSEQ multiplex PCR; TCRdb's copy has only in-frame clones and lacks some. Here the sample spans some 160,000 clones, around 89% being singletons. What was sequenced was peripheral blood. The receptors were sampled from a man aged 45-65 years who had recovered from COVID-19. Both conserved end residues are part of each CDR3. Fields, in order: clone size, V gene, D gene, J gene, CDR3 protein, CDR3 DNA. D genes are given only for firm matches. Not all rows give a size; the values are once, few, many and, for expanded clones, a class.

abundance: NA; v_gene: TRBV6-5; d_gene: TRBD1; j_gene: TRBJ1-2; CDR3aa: CASSPGQGSYGYTF; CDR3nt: TGTGCCAGTAGCCCGGGACAGGGATCATATGGCTACACCTTC
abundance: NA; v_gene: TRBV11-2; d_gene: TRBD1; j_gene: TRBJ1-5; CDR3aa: CASSTSYRIGKGQGINSNQPQHF; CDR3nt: TGTGCCAGCAGTACCTCTTATCGCATCGGAAAGGGACAGGGAATTAATAGCAATCAGCCCCAGCATTTT
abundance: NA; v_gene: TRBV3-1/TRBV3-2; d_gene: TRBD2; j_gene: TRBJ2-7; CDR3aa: CASSHLGGKGEQYF; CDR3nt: TGTGCCAGCAGCCATCTGGGAGGGAAAGGCGAGCAGTACTTC
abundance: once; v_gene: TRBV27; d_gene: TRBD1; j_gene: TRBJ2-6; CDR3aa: CASSLDRSGANVLTF; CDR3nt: TGTGCCAGCAGTTTGGACAGGTCTGGGGCCAACGTCCTGACTTTC
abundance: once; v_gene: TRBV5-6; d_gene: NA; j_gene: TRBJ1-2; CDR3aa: CASSLGAGGPYGYTF; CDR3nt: TGTGCCAGCAGCTTGGGGGCGGGGGGGCCCTATGGCTACACCTTC
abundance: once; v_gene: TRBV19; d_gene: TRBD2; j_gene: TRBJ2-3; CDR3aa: CASSPRLAAGTDTQYF; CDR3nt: TGTGCCAGTAGTCCTAGACTAGCGGCCGGCACAGATACGCAGTATTTT
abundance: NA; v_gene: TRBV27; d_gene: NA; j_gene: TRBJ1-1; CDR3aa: CASSFRGSTEAFF; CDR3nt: TGTGCCAGCAGTTTCAGGGGTAGCACTGAAGCTTTCTTT
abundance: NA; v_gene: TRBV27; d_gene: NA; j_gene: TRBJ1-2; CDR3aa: CASSFEGHGYTF; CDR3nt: TGTGCCAGCAGTTTTGAGGGTCATGGCTACACCTTC
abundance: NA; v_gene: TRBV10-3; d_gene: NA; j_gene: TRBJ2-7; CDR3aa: CATQGGQGFNEQYF; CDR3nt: TGTGCGACCCAGGGTGGACAAGGGTTCAACGAGCAGTACTTC
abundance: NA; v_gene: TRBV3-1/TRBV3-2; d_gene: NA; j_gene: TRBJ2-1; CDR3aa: CASSQDQVHEQFF; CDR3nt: TGTGCCAGCAGCCAAGACCAGGTCCATGAGCAGTTCTTC
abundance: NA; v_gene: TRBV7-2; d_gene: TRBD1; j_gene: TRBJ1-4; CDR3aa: CASSLDDRAVGNEKLFF; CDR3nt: TGTGCCAGCAGCTTGGACGACAGGGCCGTCGGTAATGAAAAACTGTTTTTT
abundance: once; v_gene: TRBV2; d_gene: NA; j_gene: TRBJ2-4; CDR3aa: CASRDKNIQYF; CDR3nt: TGTGCCAGCAGGGACAAGAACATTCAGTACTTC
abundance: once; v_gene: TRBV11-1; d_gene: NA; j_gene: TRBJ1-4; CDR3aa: CASSDGRPEEKLFF; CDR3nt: TGTGCCAGCAGCGACGGCCGACCGGAGGAAAAACTGTTTTTT
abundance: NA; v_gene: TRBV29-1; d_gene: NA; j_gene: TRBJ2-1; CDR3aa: CSVGSARELAKNEQFF; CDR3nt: TGCAGCGTTGGATCGGCGCGTGAACTAGCTAAGAATGAGCAGTTCTTC
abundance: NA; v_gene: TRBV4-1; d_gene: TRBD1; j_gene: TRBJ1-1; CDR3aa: CASSLDRANTEAFF; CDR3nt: TGCGCCAGCAGCCTCGACAGGGCGAACACTGAAGCTTTCTTT
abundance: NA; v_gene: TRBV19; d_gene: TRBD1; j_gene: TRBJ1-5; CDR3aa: CASTTPGQGAQPQHF; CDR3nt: TGTGCCAGTACCACACCCGGACAGGGGGCTCAGCCCCAGCATTTT
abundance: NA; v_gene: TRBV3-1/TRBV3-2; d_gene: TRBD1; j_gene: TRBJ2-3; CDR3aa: CASSLPIGTGGRDTQYF; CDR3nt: TGTGCCAGCAGCCTACCCATTGGCACAGGGGGCCGGGATACGCAGTATTTT
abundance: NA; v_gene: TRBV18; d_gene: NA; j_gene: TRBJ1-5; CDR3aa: CASSPTETGGGQPQHF; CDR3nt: TGTGCCAGCTCACCGACCGAGACAGGAGGAGGTCAGCCCCAGCATTTT
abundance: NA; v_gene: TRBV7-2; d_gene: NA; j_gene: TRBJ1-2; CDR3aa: CASSLPQRNGYTF; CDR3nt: TGTGCCAGCAGCCTCCCACAGCGGAATGGCTACACCTTC
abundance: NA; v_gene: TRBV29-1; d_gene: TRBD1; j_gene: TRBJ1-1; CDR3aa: CSVARGTGGTEAFF; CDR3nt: TGCAGCGTCGCCCGCGGGACAGGGGGCACTGAAGCTTTCTTT
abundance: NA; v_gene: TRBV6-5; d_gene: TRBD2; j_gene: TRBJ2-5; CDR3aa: CASRALAGAGETQYF; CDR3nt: TGTGCCAGCAGGGCATTAGCGGGGGCTGGGGAGACCCAGTACTTC
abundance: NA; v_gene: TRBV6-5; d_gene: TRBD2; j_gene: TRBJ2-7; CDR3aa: CASSILAGQYF; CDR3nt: TGTGCCAGCAGCATACTAGCGGGCCAGTACTTC
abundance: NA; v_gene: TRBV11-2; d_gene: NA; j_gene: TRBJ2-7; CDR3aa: CASSRTTGTRGEQYF; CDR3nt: TGTGCCAGCAGTCGTACGACGGGGACGCGGGGCGAGCAGTACTTC
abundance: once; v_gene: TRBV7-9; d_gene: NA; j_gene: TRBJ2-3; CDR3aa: CASSFPGPADTQYF; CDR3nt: TGTGCCAGCAGCTTCCCGGGTCCGGCGGATACGCAGTATTTT
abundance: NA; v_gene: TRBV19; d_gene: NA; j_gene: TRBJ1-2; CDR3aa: CASSISGQTLSFGYTF; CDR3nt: TGTGCCAGTAGTATATCAGGGCAGACTCTTTCTTTTGGCTACACCTTC
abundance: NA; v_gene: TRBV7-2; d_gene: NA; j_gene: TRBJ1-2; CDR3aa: CASSLDLGRGPYGYTF; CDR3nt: TGTGCCAGCAGCTTAGACCTAGGCAGGGGACCATATGGCTACACCTTC
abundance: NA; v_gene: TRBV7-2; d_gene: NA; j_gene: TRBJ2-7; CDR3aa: CASSLTSSSYGEQYF; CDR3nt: TGTGCCAGCAGCTTAACTAGTAGCTCCTACGGGGAGCAGTACTTC
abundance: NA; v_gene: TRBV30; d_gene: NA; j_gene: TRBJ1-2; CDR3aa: CAWRGAGAGGYTF; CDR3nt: TGTGCCTGGAGAGGTGCGGGGGCGGGTGGCTACACCTTC
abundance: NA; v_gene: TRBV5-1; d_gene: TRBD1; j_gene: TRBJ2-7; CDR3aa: CASSLEATGIDEQYF; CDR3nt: TGCGCCAGCAGCTTGGAAGCGACAGGGATCGACGAGCAGTACTTC
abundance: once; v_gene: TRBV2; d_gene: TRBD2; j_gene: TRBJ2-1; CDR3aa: CAIPAAGGRDEQFF; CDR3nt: TGTGCCATCCCGGCCGCGGGAGGAAGAGATGAGCAGTTCTTC
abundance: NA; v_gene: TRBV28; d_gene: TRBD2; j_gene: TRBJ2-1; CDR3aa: CASSPGAGLAAYNEQFF; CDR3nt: TGTGCCAGCAGTCCCGGTGCGGGACTAGCGGCCTACAATGAGCAGTTCTTC
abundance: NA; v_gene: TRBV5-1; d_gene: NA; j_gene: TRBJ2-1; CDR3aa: CASSLGDPTEQFF; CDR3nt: TGCGCCAGCAGCTTGGGAGATCCCACTGAGCAGTTCTTC
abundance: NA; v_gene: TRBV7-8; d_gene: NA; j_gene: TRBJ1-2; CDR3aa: CASSSIQRGSYGYTF; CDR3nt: TGTGCCAGCAGCTCGATCCAAAGGGGAAGCTATGGCTACACCTTC
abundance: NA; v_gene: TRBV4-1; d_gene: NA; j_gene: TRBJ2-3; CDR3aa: CASSQDLGASTDTQYF; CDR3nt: TGCGCCAGCAGCCAAGATCTAGGTGCTAGCACAGATACGCAGTATTTT